These T cell receptor beta chains were read from a single sample in a study of cytomegalovirus exposure and HLA in healthy donors. The table came from immunoSEQ multiplex PCR; TCRdb's copy has only in-frame clones and leaves some out. The table has over 150,000 clones, about two thirds seen once; the top ten hold approximately 2.5%. Input material: PBMCs. The receptors originated from a woman between 25 and 40 years old in good health and CMV-seronegative. Each CDR3 is given with its conserved first and last residue. Each record gives: J gene, clone size, V gene, D gene, CDR3 DNA, CDR3 protein. The D gene is left open where the match is weak. The size of a clone is reported for some rows only, either as once, few or many, or as a class for expanded clones.

TRBJ1-1 few TRBV9 TRBD1 TGTGCCAGCAGCGCGGGAGGGGGCAGTTCCACTGAAGCTTTCTTT CASSAGGGSSTEAFF
TRBJ2-4 NA TRBV25-1 NA TGTGCCAGCAGTGAAGGCGGGAAACTAGCCAAAAACATTCAGTACTTC CASSEGGKLAKNIQYF
TRBJ2-3 NA TRBV7-2 TRBD2 TGTGCCAGCAGCTTTAGCGGGTATACGCAGTATTTT CASSFSGYTQYF
TRBJ2-7 few TRBV25-1 NA TGTGCCAGCAGTGAAGGACTATCCTACGAGCAGTACTTC CASSEGLSYEQYF
TRBJ2-7 few TRBV7-9 TRBD2 TGTGCCAGCAGCTTAGTGGGGGGTAGCGGGGCAGCCTCCTACGAGCAGTACTTC CASSLVGGSGAASYEQYF
TRBJ2-1 NA TRBV15 TRBD2 TGTGCCACCAGCAGAGCCCCCGGGGGGAATGAGCAGTTCTTC CATSRAPGGNEQFF
TRBJ1-5 NA TRBV10-3 TRBD1 TGTGCCATCAGTGAAGGTCTGGCAGGGGGCGCTTGGCCCCAGCATTTT CAISEGLAGGAWPQHF
TRBJ1-1 NA TRBV7-9 NA TGTGCCAGCAGCCCACAGGGTAGGGTAGCTTTCTTT CASSPQGRVAFF
TRBJ2-5 NA TRBV4-3 NA TGCGCCAGCAGCCAAGAGACCGCCACAGGAGAGACCCAGTACTTC CASSQETATGETQYF
TRBJ1-2 NA TRBV30 TRBD1 TGTGCCTGGAGTCTACAGGGGTCTGGCTATGGCTACACCTTC CAWSLQGSGYGYTF
TRBJ2-7 NA TRBV6-5 TRBD1 TGTGCCAGCAGCGGGACAGACTACGAGCAGTACTTC CASSGTDYEQYF
TRBJ1-2 NA TRBV29-1 NA TGCAGCGCCGAAGGGACAAATAACTATGGCTACACCTTC CSAEGTNNYGYTF
TRBJ2-7 NA TRBV29-1 NA TGCAGCGTAGTAAAGGACAGCTCCTACGAGCAGTACTTC CSVVKDSSYEQYF
TRBJ1-6 few TRBV4-1 TRBD1 TGCGCCAGCAGCCGCCCGGGACAGGGTGGGAATTCACCCCTCCACTTT CASSRPGQGGNSPLHF
TRBJ2-2 NA TRBV28 NA TGTGCCAGCAGTTTTAGTAGGGAGTGGACCGGGGAGCTGTTTTTT CASSFSREWTGELFF
TRBJ2-7 few TRBV18 TRBD2 TGTGCCAGCTCACCATCTAGCGGAGATTACGAGCAGTACTTC CASSPSSGDYEQYF
TRBJ1-2 NA TRBV5-6 TRBD1 TGTGCCAGCAGCTATCCTACAGGGGCTAACTATGGCTACACCTTC CASSYPTGANYGYTF
TRBJ2-7 few TRBV5-1 TRBD1 TGCGCCAGCGGCCGGGACAGGGATCTCGAGCAGTACTTC CASGRDRDLEQYF
TRBJ2-3 NA TRBV9 TRBD2 TGTGCCAGCAGCGTAGAAAGCGGGAGGGCAGATACGCAGTATTTT CASSVESGRADTQYF
TRBJ2-7 NA TRBV5-5 NA TGTGCCAGCAGCTGGAGGGGTCCGGGCCCCCACGAGCAGTACTTC CASSWRGPGPHEQYF
TRBJ1-4 NA TRBV30 NA TGTGCCTGGAGTGGACAGAGCGATGAAAAACTGTTTTTT CAWSGQSDEKLFF
TRBJ2-7 NA TRBV30 NA TGTGCCTGGAGCCTGGACAGTTACGAGCAGTACTTC CAWSLDSYEQYF
TRBJ2-1 NA TRBV7-2 TRBD2 TGTGCCAGCAGTCGACTTGGACTAGCGGGATGGAATGAGCAGTTCTTC CASSRLGLAGWNEQFF
TRBJ2-7 NA TRBV16 TRBD1 TGTGCCAGCAGCCATGTGACAGGGGGGTCGGACGAGCAGTACTTC CASSHVTGGSDEQYF
TRBJ2-3 NA TRBV5-1 TRBD1 TGCGCCAGCAGCCAAATACCGGGACAGGGGGTCACAGATACGCAGTATTTT CASSQIPGQGVTDTQYF
TRBJ2-7 NA TRBV7-9 NA TGTGCCAGCAGCCCTCAGGGCCGGGGGTCCTACGAGCAGTACTTC CASSPQGRGSYEQYF